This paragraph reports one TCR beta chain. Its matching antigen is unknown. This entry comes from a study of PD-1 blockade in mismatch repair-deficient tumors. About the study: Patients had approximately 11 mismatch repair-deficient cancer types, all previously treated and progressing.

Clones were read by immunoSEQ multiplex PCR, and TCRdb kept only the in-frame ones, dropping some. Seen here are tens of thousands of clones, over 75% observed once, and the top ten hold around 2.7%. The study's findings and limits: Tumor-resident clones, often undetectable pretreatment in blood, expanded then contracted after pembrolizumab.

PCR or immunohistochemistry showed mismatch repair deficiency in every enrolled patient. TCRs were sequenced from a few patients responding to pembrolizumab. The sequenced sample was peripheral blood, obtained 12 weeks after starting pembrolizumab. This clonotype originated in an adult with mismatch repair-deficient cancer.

The CDR3 is CASRVLGQNYGYTF. CDR3 bases: TGTGCCAGCAGGGTTCTTGGACAGAACTATGGCTACACCTTC. This chain links TRBV6-6 with TRBJ1-2, with D perhaps TRBD1 (6 bases). The CDR3 loop spans 14 amino acids. Trimming cost V 6 bases and J 2 bases, with 13 bases left between them. Germline CDR1 and CDR2: MNHNY and SVGAGI (reference sequence).